The rows below give T cell receptor beta chains drawn from one sample of a study of T cells in Graves' hyperthyroidism and ophthalmopathy. TCRdb reprocessed the multiplex PCR reads via MiXCR and lists one record per CDR3 protein. Of roughly 710,000 distinct CDR3 sequences in the sample, approximately 36% are singletons; the top ten hold around 30%. The sample consisted of blood. Every receptor here comes from a woman aged 40 to 50 with Graves' hyperthyroidism. The CDR3 runs from the conserved cysteine through the conserved F or W. A D gene is named only where the DNA matches it firmly. A row's size may be missing; if present it is once, few, many or a size class.

j_call clone_size v_call d_call cdr3_aa cdr3_nt
TRBJ1-1 NA TRBV12-5 TRBD1 CASGPDRAPEAFF TGTGCTAGTGGACCGGACAGGGCCCCTGAAGCTTTCTTT
TRBJ1-2 NA TRBV3-1 NA CASSPSQLGQPYYGYTF TGTGCCAGCAGCCCATCCCAGTTGGGGCAGCCTTACTATGGCTACACCTTC
TRBJ2-2 NA TRBV10-3 NA CAISAGGEGHRDTGELFF TGTGCCATCAGTGCTGGGGGGGAAGGTCACAGGGACACCGGGGAGCTGTTTTTT
TRBJ1-1 NA TRBV4-1 NA CASSQDRSEGRDTEAFF TGCGCCAGCAGCCAAGATCGGTCGGAGGGAAGGGACACTGAAGCTTTCTTT
TRBJ2-2 many TRBV2 TRBD1 CAIPGAGGETGELFF TGTGCCATCCCTGGGGCAGGGGGCGAAACCGGGGAGCTGTTTTTT
TRBJ1-5 many TRBV19 NA CASSISGIGNQPQHF TGTGCCAGTAGTATTTCAGGGATCGGCAATCAGCCCCAGCATTTT
TRBJ1-1 NA TRBV5-6 NA CASSLKGQALDTEAFF TGTGCCAGCAGCTTGAAGGGGCAGGCGTTGGACACTGAAGCTTTCTTT
TRBJ1-2 few TRBV10-2 NA CASSERGPDYGYTF TGCGCCAGCAGTGAGAGAGGCCCTGACTATGGCTACACCTTC
TRBJ2-5 many TRBV7-2 NA CASSLSGLTRETQYF TGTGCCAGCAGCTTATCCGGGTTGACCCGGGAGACCCAGTACTTC
TRBJ1-1 many TRBV5-1 NA CASSFQGLMNTEAFF TGCGCCAGCAGTTTTCAGGGACTCATGAACACTGAAGCTTTCTTT
TRBJ1-2 NA TRBV4-1 NA CASSQGWSTASPTNYGYTF TGCGCCAGCAGCCAAGGGTGGTCGACAGCCTCACCGACCAACTATGGCTACACCTTC
TRBJ2-7 NA TRBV19 TRBD1 CASSIDLGTGPQEQYF TGTGCCAGTAGTATAGATCTTGGGACAGGGCCCCAGGAGCAGTACTTC
TRBJ2-2 NA TRBV13 NA CASSPMASGLTGELFF TGTGCCAGCAGCCCCATGGCCAGCGGGTTGACCGGGGAGCTGTTTTTT
TRBJ1-3 NA TRBV5-1 TRBD1 CASSFGQAEDTIYF TGCGCCAGCAGCTTTGGACAGGCCGAGGACACCATATATTTT
TRBJ2-7 few TRBV9 NA CASSGETGYDEQYF TGTGCCAGCAGCGGAGAGACAGGTTACGACGAGCAGTACTTC
TRBJ1-4 NA TRBV4-3 NA CASSQALIKAPSYEKLFF TGCGCCAGCAGCCAAGCACTTATAAAGGCCCCGAGTTATGAAAAACTGTTTTTT
TRBJ1-5 NA TRBV5-1 NA CASSLGDGAGYINQPQHF TGCGCCAGCAGCTTGGGGGATGGGGCGGGATACATCAATCAGCCCCAGCATTTT
TRBJ1-6 NA TRBV12-3/TRBV12-4 NA CASSFERINSPLHF TGTGCCAGCAGTTTCGAGCGGATTAATTCACCCCTCCACTTT
TRBJ1-1 many TRBV4-3 NA CASSQRLGVAEAFF TGCGCCAGCAGCCAACGCCTAGGAGTGGCTGAAGCTTTCTTT
TRBJ2-2 many TRBV12-3/TRBV12-4 NA CASTSDTGELFF TGTGCCAGCACAAGCGACACCGGGGAGCTGTTTTTT
TRBJ2-7 NA TRBV28 TRBD1 CASSPGDRENEQYF TGTGCCAGCAGCCCCGGGGACAGGGAAAACGAGCAGTACTTC
TRBJ2-3 NA TRBV10-1 NA CASSESTRGQTDTQYF TGCGCCAGCAGTGAGTCGACTAGGGGGCAAACAGATACGCAGTATTTT
TRBJ2-5 many TRBV7-9 NA CASSPIGGFQETQYF TGTGCCAGCAGCCCTATAGGCGGTTTCCAAGAGACCCAGTACTTC
TRBJ2-7 NA TRBV20-1 NA CSAILLAREQYF TGCAGTGCTATTCTCCTAGCTCGCGAGCAGTACTTC
TRBJ1-2 NA TRBV7-2 NA CASSYSDSLRDYTF TGTGCCAGCAGCTACTCGGACAGTCTGAGAGACTACACCTTC
TRBJ1-2 many TRBV24-1 NA CATSGGNEVYGYTF TGTGCCACCAGTGGCGGGAACGAAGTCTATGGCTACACCTTC
TRBJ1-4 NA TRBV10-3 TRBD1 CAIRPQGASGKLFF TGTGCCATCAGGCCACAGGGGGCGAGTGGAAAACTGTTTTTT
TRBJ1-2 once TRBV7-2 NA CASSQENRDGYTF TGCGCCAGCAGCCAAGAGAACAGGGACGGCTACACCTTC
TRBJ1-1 many TRBV2 TRBD1 CASYYTGVNTEAFF TGTGCCAGCTATTACACAGGGGTGAACACTGAAGCTTTCTTT
TRBJ2-3 NA TRBV13 TRBD2 CASSPGLAGVNEQYF TGTGCCAGCAGCCCGGGACTAGCGGGTGTCAATGAGCAGTATTTT
TRBJ2-2 few TRBV11-3 NA CASSLEITGELFF TGTGCCAGCAGCTTAGAGATCACCGGGGAGCTGTTTTTT
TRBJ1-4 few TRBV12-3/TRBV12-4 NA CASSLYDRPTNEKLFF TGTGCCAGCAGTCTCTACGACAGGCCAACTAATGAAAAACTGTTTTTT
TRBJ2-7 many TRBV20-1 NA CSARVARYEQYF TGCAGTGCTAGAGTCGCTCGCTACGAGCAGTACTTC
TRBJ1-4 few TRBV4-3 NA CASSQDPIGSTNEKLFF TGCGCCAGCAGCCAAGATCCGATAGGGTCAACTAATGAAAAACTGTTTTTT
TRBJ2-5 NA TRBV14 NA CASSQEGYVAETQYF TGTGCCAGCAGCCAAGAGGGTTACGTCGCGGAGACCCAGTACTTC
TRBJ2-1 NA TRBV7-2 NA CASSSINEQFF TGTGCCAGCAGCTCGATCAATGAGCAGTTCTTC
TRBJ2-6 once TRBV10-3 TRBD2 CASSPTSGVSGANVLTF TGTGCCAGCAGCCCAACTAGCGGGGTCTCTGGGGCCAACGTCCTGACTTTC
TRBJ2-7 NA TRBV7-2 NA CASGMSGHFAYEQYF TGTGCCAGTGGTATGTCGGGACATTTTGCCTACGAGCAGTACTTC
TRBJ1-3 few TRBV4-1 NA CASSQQGRTGNTIYF TGCGCCAGCAGCCAACAGGGGAGGACTGGAAACACCATATATTTT
TRBJ2-5 many TRBV10-2 TRBD1 CASSVRTGGTQYF TGCGCCAGCAGTGTCAGGACAGGAGGGACCCAGTACTTC
TRBJ1-1 many TRBV7-2 NA CASSWYGGNTEAFF TGTGCCAGCAGCTGGTATGGCGGGAACACTGAAGCTTTCTTT
TRBJ2-7 many TRBV5-8 NA CASSDRSSYEQYF TGTGCCAGCAGCGACAGGAGCTCCTACGAGCAGTACTTC
TRBJ2-5 NA TRBV7-2 NA CASSPRLGYQETQYF TGTGCCAGCAGCCCACGACTAGGGTACCAAGAGACCCAGTACTTC
TRBJ1-3 few TRBV9 NA CASSVDGGYGNTIYF TGTGCCAGCAGCGTAGATGGAGGGTATGGAAACACCATATATTTT
TRBJ2-6 NA TRBV29-1 NA CSATATSGANVLTF TGCAGCGCGACCGCTACTTCTGGGGCCAACGTCCTGACTTTC
TRBJ1-1 many TRBV29-1 TRBD1 CSVGTGGYTEAFF TGCAGCGTGGGGACAGGGGGTTACACTGAAGCTTTCTTT
TRBJ2-7 NA TRBV6-1 TRBD1 CASSEDRQGAVYYEQYF TGTGCCAGCAGTGAAGATCGACAGGGGGCCGTATACTACGAGCAGTACTTC
TRBJ2-2 many TRBV10-3 TRBD2 CAINPGLSTGELFF TGTGCCATCAATCCGGGACTATCCACCGGGGAGCTGTTTTTT
TRBJ2-7 many TRBV19 NA CASSISRGGSYEQYF TGTGCCAGTAGTATCAGCCGGGGAGGATCCTACGAGCAGTACTTC
TRBJ1-2 many TRBV10-3 NA CAISEATVNYGYTF TGTGCCATCAGTGAGGCGACAGTTAACTATGGCTACACCTTC
TRBJ1-5 NA TRBV4-3 NA CASSQATGYSNQPQHF TGCGCCAGCAGCCAAGCAACAGGGTATAGCAATCAGCCCCAGCATTTT
TRBJ1-2 NA TRBV29-1 NA CSPRGWGNYGYTF TGCAGTCCGAGGGGGTGGGGTAACTATGGCTACACCTTC
TRBJ1-4 NA TRBV5-5 TRBD1 CASSSLLGQGKEKLFF TGTGCCAGCAGCTCTCTCCTGGGACAGGGAAAGGAAAAACTGTTTTTT
TRBJ1-3 few TRBV7-9 NA CASSFGPFSGNTIYF TGTGCCAGCAGCTTCGGGCCGTTCTCTGGAAACACCATATATTTT
TRBJ1-2 NA TRBV6-1 NA CASSEGLGGYGYTF TGTGCCAGCAGTGAAGGTTTAGGAGGCTATGGCTACACCTTC
TRBJ2-5 NA TRBV6-5 TRBD2 CASSRGGTLQETQYF TGTGCCAGTTCGCGGGGGGGGACCCTCCAAGAGACCCAGTACTTC